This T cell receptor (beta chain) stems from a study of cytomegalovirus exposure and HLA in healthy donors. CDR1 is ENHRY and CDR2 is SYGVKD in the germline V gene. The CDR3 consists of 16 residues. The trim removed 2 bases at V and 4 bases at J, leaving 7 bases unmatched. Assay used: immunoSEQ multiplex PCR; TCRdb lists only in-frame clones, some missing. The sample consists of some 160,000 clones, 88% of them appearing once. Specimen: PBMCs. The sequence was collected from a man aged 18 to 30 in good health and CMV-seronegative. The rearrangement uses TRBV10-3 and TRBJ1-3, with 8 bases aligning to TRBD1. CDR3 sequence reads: CAISENTGGTGNTIYF. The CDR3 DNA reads TGTGCCATCAGTGAGAATACAGGGGGAACGGGAAACACCATATATTTT.